These 10 T cell receptor beta chains were all obtained from the same sample, sequenced in a study of early T cells in non-severe SARS-CoV-2 infection. TCRdb passed the 5' RACE reads through MiXCR, listing each CDR3 protein once. The repertoire holds more than 35,000 distinct CDR3 sequences, with around a tenth as singletons. The sequenced material came from whole blood. Receptor source: an adult who was a healthcare worker with PCR-confirmed SARS-CoV-2 infection or an uninfected control (not recorded which).

The chain is built from TRBV7-9 and TRBJ2-7; D gene ambiguous. The V gene's germline CDR1 is SEHNR and CDR2 FQNEAQ (reference sequence). The CDR3 sequence is 13 residues long. V lost 4 bases, J lost 0 bases, and 7 bases lay in between. In DNA, the CDR3 is TGTGCCAGCAGCTCTAGTAGCTCCTACGAGCAGTACTTC. The encoded protein is CASSSSSSYEQYF.

At least ten counts were recorded for this clonotype. The rearrangement links TRBV12-3 or TRBV12-4 to TRBJ2-5; D could derive from TRBD1 or TRBD2 (5 bases each). The CDR3 spans 13 residues. Between the trimmed V and J ends, which lost 6 bases and 9 bases, there was a span of 17 bases. CDR3 DNA: TGTGCCAGCAGCCCGGGACGGGAAATCTCCCAGTACTTC. This codes for CASSPGREISQYF.

The V and J genes are TRBV7-2 and TRBJ2-3; D uncertain. The CDR3 loop spans 12 amino acids. In germline, CDR1 is SGHTA, CDR2 FQGNSA. Trimming took 8 bases from V and 3 from J, leaving 9 bases between them. CDR3 in amino acids: CASGGFTDTQYF. The CDR3 nucleotides are TGTGCCAGCGGCGGATTTACAGATACGCAGTATTTT.

This clonotype was detected many times. In nucleotides, the CDR3 is TGTGCCAGCAGAACCCTAGCGGGAGTAAACACCGGGGAGCTGTTTTTT. Its translation is CASRTLAGVNTGELFF. This rearrangement joins TRBV27 to TRBJ2-2; TRBD2 matches at 10 bases. With 6 bases clipped from V and 2 bases from J, the junction kept 6 bases outside the gene matches. Germline V CDR1 and CDR2: MNHEY, SMNVEV (reference sequence). The CDR3 length is 16 residues.

Regarding this clonotype: A read error is possible here, since a much larger clone lies one base away. This CDR3 reads CASSQGWRPYNEQFF. The CDR3 nucleotides are TGTGCCAGCAGCCAAGGTTGGAGGCCCTACAATGAGCAGTTCTTC. The rearrangement uses TRBV14 and TRBJ2-1, with D possibly matching TRBD2 (5 bases). Per germline, CDR1 SGHDN and CDR2 FVKESK. The V gene lost 1 base and the J gene lost 2 bases, with 9 bases spanning the gap. CDR3 size: 15 residues.

The chain links TRBV5-1 to TRBJ2-2; 8 positions agree with TRBD2. Germline lookup yields CDR1 SGHRS and CDR2 YFSETQ. The CDR3 has 14 amino acids. V dropped 4 bases and J dropped 6; count of bases not matched to a gene: 5. The CDR3 reads CASSRTSRPGELFF. CDR3 DNA: TGCGCCAGCAGCAGGACTAGCCGACCCGGGGAGCTGTTTTTT. The variable domain in full, completed from reference TRBV5-1 and TRBJ2-2, reads KAGVTQTPRYLIKTRGQQVTLSCSPISGHRSVSWYQQTPGQGLQFLFEYFSETQRNKGNFPGRFSGRQFSNSRSEMNVSTLELGDSALYLCASSRTSRPGELFFGEGSRLTVL.

This clonotype occurred many times. The gene calls are TRBV7-2 and TRBJ2-1; D might be TRBD1 (6 bases). Germline lookup yields CDR1 SGHTA and CDR2 FQGNSA. CDR3 length: 13 amino acids. V lost 5 bases, J lost 7 bases, and 12 bases lay in between. The DNA of the CDR3 is TGTGCCAGCAGCCAAGTCAGGGGAAATGAGCAGTTCTTC. This gives the protein CASSQVRGNEQFF.

The V call is TRBV7-8, the J call TRBJ1-6, with 8 bases aligning to TRBD1. The CDR3 consists of 15 residues. V lost 5 bases to trimming and J lost 5 bases; unmatched junction nucleotides: 5. Germline V lookup: CDR1 SGHVS, CDR2 FQNEAQ. This CDR3 reads CASSPGQVHNSPLHF. The CDR3 nucleotides read TGTGCCAGCAGCCCGGGACAGGTCCATAATTCACCCCTCCACTTT.

The chain has TRBV19 and TRBJ2-7; 11 bases map to TRBD2. This CDR3 has 16 amino acids. The trim removed 6 bases at V and 2 bases at J, leaving 9 bases unmatched. Germline V gene data show CDR1 as LNHDA and CDR2 as SQIVND (reference sequence). DNA for the CDR3: TGTGCCAGTAGCCCTCTAGGGACTAGCGGTACCTACGAGCAGTACTTC. It specifies CASSPLGTSGTYEQYF.

This clonotype turned up a few times. V and J are TRBV12-3 or TRBV12-4 and TRBJ1-3, with D uncertain. The CDR3 runs to 15 residues. V gave up 5 bases and J gave up 0 bases, with 11 bases separating them. This chain's CDR3 is CASSLSGSSGNTIYF. CDR3 DNA sequence: TGTGCCAGCAGTCTATCAGGTAGCTCTGGAAACACCATATATTTT.